This is a list of T cell receptor beta chains from one sample in a study of blood T cell repertoires in COVID-19. Here immunoSEQ multiplex PCR was the method, and the copy in TCRdb shows in-frame clones only, minus some. The repertoire holds 62,000 or so clones, with 80% to 90% as singletons. Specimen: PBMCs or T cells enriched from blood (not recorded which). These receptors came from a middle-aged woman with acute COVID-19. The CDR3 runs from the conserved cysteine through the conserved F or W. Size is stated for part of the rows, as once, few or many counts, or as a class when the clone is expanded.

TRBV19,15,.,TRBJ2-7,CASSSTHLNNYEQYF
TRBV7-8,17,.,TRBJ2-6,CASSLTTGSSGANVLTF
TRBV6-1,15,.,TRBJ1-5,CASSEAVGANQPQHF
TRBV10-2,12,few,TRBJ1-2,CASTAGNYGYTF
TRBV11-2,16,.,TRBJ2-3,CASSLGAGGVTDTQYF
TRBV19,19,once,TRBJ2-3,CASSTKDLLAAESTDTQYF
TRBV5-1,16,.,TRBJ2-1,CASSLGGQGAANEQFF
TRBV6-1,15,once,TRBJ2-1,CASSEGQGTADEQFF
TRBV2,11,.,TRBJ1-2,CASNRVGGYTF
TRBV28,13,.,TRBJ2-1,CASIEGGYNEQFF
TRBV5-6,14,few,TRBJ2-7,CASSLVSGLYEQYF
TRBV7-8,17,.,TRBJ2-7,CASSHMGLVAGGYEQYF
TRBV28,17,few,TRBJ2-3,CASSLRPGLAGSDTQYF
TRBV19,16,few,TRBJ1-3,CASRTGTGQGLDTIYF
TRBV10-2,13,.,TRBJ1-5,CASTAGNNQPQHF
TRBV5-1,18,.,TRBJ2-1,CASSRGTSGYYSYNEQFF
TRBV5-1,14,.,TRBJ1-2,CASSKILRDYGYTF
TRBV19,11,once,TRBJ1-1,CATGQVTEAFF
TRBV19,15,.,TRBJ1-1,CATSWGGRSSTEAFF
TRBV28,14,.,TRBJ2-1,CASNPTSRPSVQFF
TRBV27,18,few,TRBJ2-2,CASSLKPPRDKYTGELFF
TRBV12-5,12,.,TRBJ2-3,CASGLGEGTQYF
TRBV6-4,14,.,TRBJ2-1,CASSVGPTNNEQFF
TRBV19,17,.,TRBJ1-5,CASSPGGGGDANQPQHF